This TCR beta chain was identified in a study of cytotoxic CD8 clonotypes in ibrutinib-treated CLL. Produced via immunoSEQ multiplex PCR; TCRdb's table is partial and in-frame only. This sample has about 85,000 clones, with about 85% found just once. TCR beta library input comprised around 2 micrograms of genomic DNA from cryopreserved PBMCs. The CDR3 length is 12 residues. Germline-derived CDR1 and CDR2 are MDHEN and SYDVKM. The V gene lost 6 bases and the J gene lost 5 bases, with 10 bases spanning the gap. The genes are TRBV28 and TRBJ1-1; possible D gene TRBD1, 5 bases. The material was PBMCs, obtained after 12 months of ibrutinib treatment. The clonotype was recovered from a human donor with chronic lymphocytic leukemia. CDR3 loop: CASRLEGTEAFF. In nucleotides, the CDR3 is TGTGCCAGCAGGCTTGAGGGGACTGAAGCTTTCTTT. The complete variable domain, with remaining parts taken from reference TRBV28 and TRBJ1-1, reads DVKVTQSSRYLVKRTGEKVFLECVQDMDHENMFWYRQDPGLGLRLIYFSYDVKMKEKGDIPEGYSVSREKKERFSLILESASTNQTSMYLCASRLEGTEAFFGQGTRLTVV.